This TCR beta chain comes out of a study of blood T cell repertoires in COVID-19. Study context: Whether acute or convalescent, the COVID-19 samples came from the United States, Italy and Spain. PBMCs, B-cell-depleted T cells, or T cells were the source of the cDNA or gDNA that made up the material.

In the authors' methods: Counts of nucleated cells, estimated from reference gene primer amplification, were obtained. Only in-frame clones appear in the TCRdb table, and some are missing; sequencing was by immunoSEQ multiplex PCR. V, J and clone size reflect that table, while D and trimming were determined from the DNA. The repertoire includes 200,000 to 250,000 clones, 75% to 90% of them detected once, and 3.7% sits in the top ten. This clone has only one observation. This TCR derives from a woman aged 25 to 45 who had been exposed to COVID-19. Sequenced input: PBMCs or T cells enriched from blood (not recorded which).

The CDR3 is CASSPEQTGTSYEQYF. CDR3 in DNA: TGCGCCAGCAGCCCAGAGCAGACAGGGACATCCTACGAGCAGTACTTC. The chain couples TRBV5-1 to TRBJ2-7, with TRBD1 matching 7 bases. This CDR3 has 16 residues. V gave up 4 bases and J gave up 1 base; unmatched junction bases: 11. Germline-derived CDR1 and CDR2 are SGHRS and YFSETQ.